This record concerns one T cell receptor (beta chain) sequence. In this sample, this clone turned up once. Its target antigen remains unknown. Base qualities are not provided; no much larger clone lies one nucleotide away. The collaborating institutions used their own protocols to collect whole blood in K2EDTA tubes. For TCRbeta analysis, collaborator samples were shipped as frozen whole blood, as isolated PBMCs, or as DNA extracted from either sample type. The sample is drawn from a study of blood T cell repertoires in COVID-19 (dated by TCRdb to 2018 to 2020). Some background on the complete study: Collaborator samples came from the United States, Italy and Spain and covered acute and convalescent phases of COVID-19. The prospective study material was composed of cDNA or gDNA derived from T cells, B-cell-depleted T cells, or PBMCs. The samples were drawn from two sources: the first 160 participants of the ongoing ImmuneRACE study, and 1,200 or so subjects contributed by 6 global collaborators. The repertoires were released in a freely available public database intended as a resource for research on the immune response to SARS-CoV-2. Deeply sampled blood TCRbeta repertoires from subjects exposed to, actively infected with, or recovered from COVID-19 were included in the dataset. HLA class I and class II types, where available, came from metadata supplied by the sample provider rather than from assay-based typing. A de-identified subject ID, COVID-19 status, age in years and sex were almost always included in the sample metadata. Results and caveats for the whole study, not just this receptor: Clinical and demographic metadata were provided uncurated, with the amount varying by source and participant.

TCRbeta CDR3 regions were amplified from genomic DNA using the immunoSEQ Assay, a bias-controlled multiplex PCR. The published analysis was carried out like this. The number of nucleated cells in each sample was estimated from the amplification of reference gene primers within the assay. Sequence reads were collapsed and filtered to measure the absolute abundance of every unique TCRbeta CDR3 rearrangement. For each sample, productive Simpson clonality was calculated as the square root of Simpson's diversity index across productive rearrangements. TCRdb retrieved this table from immuneACCESS and kept in-frame rearrangements only. Not all clones are present; in checked studies, unresolved V genes account for under half, and no reason is known for the remainder. V and J calls and clone size are as listed in that table; D and trimming were resolved from the DNA. This sample lists some 110,000 clones; 80% were detected once. The ten largest clones capture 16% of the sample.

The V end loses 4 bases and the J end loses 2 bases, and a stretch of 15 bases separates them. Measured from the cysteine to the phenylalanine, the CDR3 is 15 residues long. The CDR3 DNA has 45 bases and is translated from base 1. In the germline V gene, CDR1 corresponds to SGHRS and CDR2 to YFSETQ. Input material: peripheral blood. This clonotype was sampled from a man aged 60 to 69 with active or convalescent COVID-19. The sequence links TRBV5-1 to TRBJ1-1; matching of 6 bases hints at TRBD1 as the D gene. The DNA sequence is TGCGCCAGCAGCCCCAACCCAGGGGTCAACACTGAAGCTTTCTTT. Its translation reads: CASSPNPGVNTEAFF.